This T cell receptor beta chain is from a study of T-cell reconstitution after alpha-beta-depleted transplantation in children. Study-wide results and caveats: Several patients had high TCRbeta diversity at day 60; it came from surviving recipient T cells and thymic progenitors. About two months after transplant, alpha-beta T cells reportedly came from several hundred expanded graft clones. When one year had passed after transplant, most T-cell counts and diversity came from newly produced T cells.

Trimming removed 1 base from V and 1 base from J, with 7 bases in between. Germline V gene data show CDR1 as SEHNR and CDR2 as FQNEAQ (reference sequence). The CDR3 spans 14 residues. Ten or more counts support this clonotype. Its antigen is not identified. TCRbeta library construction was performed incorporating unique molecular identifiers. Using its own MiXCR run on the PCR reads, TCRdb lists one record per CDR3 protein. The sample comprises around 64,000 distinct CDR3 sequences, 11% of which are singletons, and around 13% rests with the top ten. This clonotype was sampled from a boy younger than 18 with acute myeloid leukemia, due to receive a stem cell transplant. Sequenced material: PBMCs, taken before TCRalphabeta/CD19-depleted stem cell transplant. The chain combines TRBV7-9 with TRBJ1-1; D call uncertain. The CDR3 loop reads CASSLEAQNTEAFF. CDR3 DNA: TGTGCCAGCAGCTTAGAGGCCCAGAACACTGAAGCTTTCTTT.